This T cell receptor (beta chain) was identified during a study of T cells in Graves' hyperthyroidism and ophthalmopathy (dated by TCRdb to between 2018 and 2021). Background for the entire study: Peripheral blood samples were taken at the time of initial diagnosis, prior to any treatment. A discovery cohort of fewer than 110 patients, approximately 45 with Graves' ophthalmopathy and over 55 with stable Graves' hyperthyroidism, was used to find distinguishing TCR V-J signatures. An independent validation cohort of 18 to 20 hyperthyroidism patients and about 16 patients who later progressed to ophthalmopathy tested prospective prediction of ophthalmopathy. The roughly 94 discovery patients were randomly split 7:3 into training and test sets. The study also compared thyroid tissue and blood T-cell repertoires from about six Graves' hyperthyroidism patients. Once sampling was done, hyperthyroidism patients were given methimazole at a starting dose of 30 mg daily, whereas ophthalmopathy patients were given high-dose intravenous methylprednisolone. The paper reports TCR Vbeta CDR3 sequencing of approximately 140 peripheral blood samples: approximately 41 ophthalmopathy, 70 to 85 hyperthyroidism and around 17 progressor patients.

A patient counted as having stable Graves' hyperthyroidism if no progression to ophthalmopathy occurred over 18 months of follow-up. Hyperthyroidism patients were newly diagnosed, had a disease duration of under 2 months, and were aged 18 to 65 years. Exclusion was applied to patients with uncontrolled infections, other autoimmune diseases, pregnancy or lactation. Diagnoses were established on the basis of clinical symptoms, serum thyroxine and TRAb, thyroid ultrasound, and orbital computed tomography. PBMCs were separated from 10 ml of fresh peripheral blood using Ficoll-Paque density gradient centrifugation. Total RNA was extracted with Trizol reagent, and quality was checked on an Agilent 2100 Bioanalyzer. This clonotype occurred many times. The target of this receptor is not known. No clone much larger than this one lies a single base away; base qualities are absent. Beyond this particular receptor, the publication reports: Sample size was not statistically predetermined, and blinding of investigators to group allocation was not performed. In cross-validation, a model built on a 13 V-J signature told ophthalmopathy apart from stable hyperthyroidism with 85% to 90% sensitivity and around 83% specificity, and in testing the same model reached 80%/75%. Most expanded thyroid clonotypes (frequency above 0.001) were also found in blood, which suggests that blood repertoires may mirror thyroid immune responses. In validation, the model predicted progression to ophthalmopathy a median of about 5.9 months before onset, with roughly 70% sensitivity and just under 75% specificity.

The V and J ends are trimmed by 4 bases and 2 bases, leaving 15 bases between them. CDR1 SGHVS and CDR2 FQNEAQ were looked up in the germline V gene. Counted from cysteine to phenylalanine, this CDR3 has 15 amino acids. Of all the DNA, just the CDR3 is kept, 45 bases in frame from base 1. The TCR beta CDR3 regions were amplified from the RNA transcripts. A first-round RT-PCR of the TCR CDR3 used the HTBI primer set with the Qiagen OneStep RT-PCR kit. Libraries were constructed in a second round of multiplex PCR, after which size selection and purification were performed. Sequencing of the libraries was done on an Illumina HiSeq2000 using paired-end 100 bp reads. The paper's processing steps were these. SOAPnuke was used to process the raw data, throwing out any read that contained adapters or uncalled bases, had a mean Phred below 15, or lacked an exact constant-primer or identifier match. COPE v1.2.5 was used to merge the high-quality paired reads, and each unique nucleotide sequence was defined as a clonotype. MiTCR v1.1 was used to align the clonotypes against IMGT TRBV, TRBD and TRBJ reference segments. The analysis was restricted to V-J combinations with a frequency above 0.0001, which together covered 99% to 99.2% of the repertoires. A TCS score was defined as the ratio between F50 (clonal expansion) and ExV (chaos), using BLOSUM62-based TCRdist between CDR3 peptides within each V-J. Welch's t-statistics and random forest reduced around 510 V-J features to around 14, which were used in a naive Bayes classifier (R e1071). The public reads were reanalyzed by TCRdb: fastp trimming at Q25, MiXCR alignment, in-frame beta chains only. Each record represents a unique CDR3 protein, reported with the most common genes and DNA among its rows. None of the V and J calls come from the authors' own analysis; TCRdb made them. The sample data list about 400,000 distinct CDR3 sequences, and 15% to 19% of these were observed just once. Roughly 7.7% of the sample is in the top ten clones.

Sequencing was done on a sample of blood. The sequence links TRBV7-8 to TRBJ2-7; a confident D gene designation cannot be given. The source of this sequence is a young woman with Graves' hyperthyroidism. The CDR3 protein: CASSSLDADTYEQYF. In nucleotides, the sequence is TGTGCCAGCAGCTCCCTGGACGCGGATACCTACGAGCAGTACTTC.